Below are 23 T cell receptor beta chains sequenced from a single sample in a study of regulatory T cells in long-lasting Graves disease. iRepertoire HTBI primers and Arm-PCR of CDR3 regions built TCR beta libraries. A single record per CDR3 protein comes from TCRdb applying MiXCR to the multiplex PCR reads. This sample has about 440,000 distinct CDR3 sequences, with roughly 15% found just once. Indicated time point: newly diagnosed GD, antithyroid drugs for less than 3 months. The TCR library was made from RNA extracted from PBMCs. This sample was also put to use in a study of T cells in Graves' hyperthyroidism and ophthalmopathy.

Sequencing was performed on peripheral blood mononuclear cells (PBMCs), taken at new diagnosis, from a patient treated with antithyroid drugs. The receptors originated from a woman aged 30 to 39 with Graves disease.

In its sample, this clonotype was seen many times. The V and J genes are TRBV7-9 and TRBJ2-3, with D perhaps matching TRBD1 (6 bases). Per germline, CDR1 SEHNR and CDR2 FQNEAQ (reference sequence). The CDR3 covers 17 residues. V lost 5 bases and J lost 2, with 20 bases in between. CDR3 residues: CASSHLTQRGNTDTQYF. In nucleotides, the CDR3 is TGTGCCAGCAGCCACCTCACCCAAAGGGGGAACACAGATACGCAGTATTTT.

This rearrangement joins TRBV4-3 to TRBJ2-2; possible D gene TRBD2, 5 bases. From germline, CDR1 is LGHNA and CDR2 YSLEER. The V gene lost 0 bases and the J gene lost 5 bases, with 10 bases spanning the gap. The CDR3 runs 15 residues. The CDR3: CASSQDPGVTGELFF. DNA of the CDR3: TGCGCCAGCAGCCAAGATCCCGGGGTAACCGGGGAGCTGTTTTTT.

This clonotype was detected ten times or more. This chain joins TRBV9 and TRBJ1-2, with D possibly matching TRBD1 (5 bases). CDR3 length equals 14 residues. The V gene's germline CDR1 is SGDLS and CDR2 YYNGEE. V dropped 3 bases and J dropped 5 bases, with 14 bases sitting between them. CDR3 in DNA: TGTGCCAGCAGCGCGAACGGGGCTGAGTATGGCTACACCTTC. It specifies CASSANGAEYGYTF.

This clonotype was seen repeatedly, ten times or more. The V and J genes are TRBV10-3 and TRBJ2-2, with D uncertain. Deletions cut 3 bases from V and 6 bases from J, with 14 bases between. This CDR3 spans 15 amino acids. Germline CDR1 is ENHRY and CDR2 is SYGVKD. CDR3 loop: CAISDSVRKAGELFF. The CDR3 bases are TGTGCCATCAGTGACTCAGTAAGGAAAGCCGGGGAGCTGTTTTTT.

In nucleotides, the CDR3 is TGTGCCAGTGTCTCGGGTCGCTACTTAGAGACCCAGTACTTC. As protein: CASVSGRYLETQYF. The chain uses TRBV19 and TRBJ2-1; D not resolved. Judging by the DNA end, TRBJ2-5 fits better; the J call may be wrong. The germline gives CDR1 LNHDA, CDR2 SQIVND (reference sequence). This CDR3 contains 14 residues.

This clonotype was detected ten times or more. The CDR3 here is CASSQTVYTEAFF. The CDR3 nucleotides are TGTGCCAGCAGCCAAACCGTCTACACTGAAGCTTTCTTT. The genes are TRBV3-1 and TRBJ1-1; no definite D call. This CDR3 has 13 amino acids. The germline V gene encodes CDR1 LGHDT and CDR2 YNNKEL (reference sequence). V shed 2 bases and J shed 3 bases, with 7 bases lying between them.

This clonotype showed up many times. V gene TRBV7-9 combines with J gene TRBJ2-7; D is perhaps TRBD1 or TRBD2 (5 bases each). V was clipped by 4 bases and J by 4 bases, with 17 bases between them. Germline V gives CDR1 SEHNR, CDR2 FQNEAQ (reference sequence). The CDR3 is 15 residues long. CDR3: CASSSGPLGDYEQYF. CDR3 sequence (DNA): TGTGCCAGCAGCTCGGGGCCCCTAGGAGATTACGAGCAGTACTTC.

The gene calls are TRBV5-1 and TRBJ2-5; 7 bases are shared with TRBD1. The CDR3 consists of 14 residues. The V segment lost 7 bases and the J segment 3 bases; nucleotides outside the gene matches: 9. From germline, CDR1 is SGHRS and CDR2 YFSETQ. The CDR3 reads CASAPGTDKETQYF. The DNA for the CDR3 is TGCGCCAGCGCTCCCGGGACAGACAAAGAGACCCAGTACTTC.

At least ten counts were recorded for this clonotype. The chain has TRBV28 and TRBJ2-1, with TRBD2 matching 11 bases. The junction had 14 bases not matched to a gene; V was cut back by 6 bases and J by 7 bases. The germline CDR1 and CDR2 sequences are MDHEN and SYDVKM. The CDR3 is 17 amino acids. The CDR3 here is CASSPTVAGGPKNEQFF. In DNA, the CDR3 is TGTGCCAGCAGCCCAACCGTAGCGGGAGGGCCGAAAAATGAGCAGTTCTTC.

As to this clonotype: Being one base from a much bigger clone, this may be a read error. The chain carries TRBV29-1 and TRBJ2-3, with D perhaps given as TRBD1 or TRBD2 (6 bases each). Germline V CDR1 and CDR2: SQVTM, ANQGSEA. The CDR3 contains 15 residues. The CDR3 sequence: CIVEGDLITGDTQYF. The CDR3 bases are TGCATCGTTGAGGGGGACTTGATCACTGGGGATACGCAGTATTTT.

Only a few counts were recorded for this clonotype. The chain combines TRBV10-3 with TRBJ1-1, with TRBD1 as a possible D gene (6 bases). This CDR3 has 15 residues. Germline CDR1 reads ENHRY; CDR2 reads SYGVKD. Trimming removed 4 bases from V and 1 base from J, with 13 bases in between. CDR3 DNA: TGTGCCATCAGTGCTAAGGGGACATCGAACACTGAAGCTTTCTTT. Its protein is CAISAKGTSNTEAFF.

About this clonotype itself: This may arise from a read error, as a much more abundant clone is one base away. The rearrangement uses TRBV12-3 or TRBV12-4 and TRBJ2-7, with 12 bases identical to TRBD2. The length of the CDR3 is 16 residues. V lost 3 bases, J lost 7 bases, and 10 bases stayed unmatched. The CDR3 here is CASSFPTSGSYNEQYF. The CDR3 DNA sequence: TGTGCCAGCAGTTTTCCGACTAGCGGGAGCTACAATGAGCAGTACTTC.

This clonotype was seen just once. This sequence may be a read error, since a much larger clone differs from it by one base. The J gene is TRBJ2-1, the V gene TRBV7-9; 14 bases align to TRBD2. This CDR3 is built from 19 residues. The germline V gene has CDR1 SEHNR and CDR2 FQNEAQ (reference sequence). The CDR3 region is CASSLGLAGGGIRYNEQFF. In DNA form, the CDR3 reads TGTGCCAGCAGTTTAGGACTAGCGGGAGGAGGAATTCGGTACAATGAGCAGTTCTTC.

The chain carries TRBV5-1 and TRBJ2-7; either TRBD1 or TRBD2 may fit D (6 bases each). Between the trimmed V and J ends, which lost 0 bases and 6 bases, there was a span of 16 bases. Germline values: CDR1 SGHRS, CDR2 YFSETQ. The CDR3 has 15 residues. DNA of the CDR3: TGCGCCAGCAGCTTGGATGGGGGGCGCTCGGGCGAGCAGTACTTC. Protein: CASSLDGGRSGEQYF.

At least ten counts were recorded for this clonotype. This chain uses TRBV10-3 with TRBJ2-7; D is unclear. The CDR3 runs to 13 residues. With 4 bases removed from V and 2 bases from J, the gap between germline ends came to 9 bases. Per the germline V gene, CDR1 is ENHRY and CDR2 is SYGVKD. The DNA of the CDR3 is TGTGCCATCAGTGTAGACAACCCCTACGAGCAGTACTTC. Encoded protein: CAISVDNPYEQYF.

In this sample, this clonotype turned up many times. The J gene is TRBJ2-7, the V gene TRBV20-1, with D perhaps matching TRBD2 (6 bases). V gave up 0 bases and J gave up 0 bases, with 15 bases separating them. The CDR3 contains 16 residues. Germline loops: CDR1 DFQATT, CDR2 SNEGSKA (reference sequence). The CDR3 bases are TGCAGTGCTAGAGATGGGGTTAGCGGTAGCTCCTACGAGCAGTACTTC. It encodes CSARDGVSGSSYEQYF.

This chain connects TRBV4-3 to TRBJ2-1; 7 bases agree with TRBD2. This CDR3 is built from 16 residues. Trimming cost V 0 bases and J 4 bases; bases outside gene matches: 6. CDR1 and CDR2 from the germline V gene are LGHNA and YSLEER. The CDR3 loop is CASSQDSASGYNEQFF. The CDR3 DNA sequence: TGCGCCAGCAGCCAAGATTCGGCTAGCGGATACAATGAGCAGTTCTTC.

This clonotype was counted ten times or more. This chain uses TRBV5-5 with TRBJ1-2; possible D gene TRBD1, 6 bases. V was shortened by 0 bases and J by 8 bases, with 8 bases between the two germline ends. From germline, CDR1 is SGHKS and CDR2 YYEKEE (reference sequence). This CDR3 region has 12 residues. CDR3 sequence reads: CASSLGQEGYTF. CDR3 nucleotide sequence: TGTGCCAGCAGCTTGGGACAGGAGGGCTACACCTTC.

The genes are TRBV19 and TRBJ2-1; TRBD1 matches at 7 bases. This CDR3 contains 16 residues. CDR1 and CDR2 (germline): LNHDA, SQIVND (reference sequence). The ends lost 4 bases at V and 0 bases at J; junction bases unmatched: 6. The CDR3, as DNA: TGTGCCAGTAGTAAAGGACAGGCGTACTCCTACAATGAGCAGTTCTTC. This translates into CASSKGQAYSYNEQFF.

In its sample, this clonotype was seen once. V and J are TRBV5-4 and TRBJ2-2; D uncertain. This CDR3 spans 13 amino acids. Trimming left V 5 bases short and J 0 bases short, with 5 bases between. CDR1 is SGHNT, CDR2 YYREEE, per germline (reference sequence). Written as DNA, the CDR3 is TGTGCCAGCAGATCCCCGAACACCGGGGAGCTGTTTTTT. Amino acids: CASRSPNTGELFF.

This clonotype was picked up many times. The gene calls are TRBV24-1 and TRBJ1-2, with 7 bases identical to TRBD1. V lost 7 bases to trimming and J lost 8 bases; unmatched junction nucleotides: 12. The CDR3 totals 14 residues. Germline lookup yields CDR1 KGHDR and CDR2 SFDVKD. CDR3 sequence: CATRSSEGAEGYTF. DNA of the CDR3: TGTGCCACCAGATCAAGCGAGGGGGCGGAAGGCTACACCTTC.

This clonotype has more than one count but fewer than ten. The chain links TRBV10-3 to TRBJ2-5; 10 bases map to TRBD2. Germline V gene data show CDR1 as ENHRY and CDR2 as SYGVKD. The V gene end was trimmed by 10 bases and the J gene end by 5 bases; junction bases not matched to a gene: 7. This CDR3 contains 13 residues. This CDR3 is CATTSGMGETQYF. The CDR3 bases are TGTGCCACCACTAGCGGGATGGGGGAGACCCAGTACTTC.

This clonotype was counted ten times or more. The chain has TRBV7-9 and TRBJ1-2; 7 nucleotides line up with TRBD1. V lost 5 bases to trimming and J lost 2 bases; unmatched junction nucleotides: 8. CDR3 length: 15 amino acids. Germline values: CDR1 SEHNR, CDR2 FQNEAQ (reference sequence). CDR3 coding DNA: TGTGCCAGCAGCGAACGACAGGGCCGGAACTATGGCTACACCTTC. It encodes CASSERQGRNYGYTF.